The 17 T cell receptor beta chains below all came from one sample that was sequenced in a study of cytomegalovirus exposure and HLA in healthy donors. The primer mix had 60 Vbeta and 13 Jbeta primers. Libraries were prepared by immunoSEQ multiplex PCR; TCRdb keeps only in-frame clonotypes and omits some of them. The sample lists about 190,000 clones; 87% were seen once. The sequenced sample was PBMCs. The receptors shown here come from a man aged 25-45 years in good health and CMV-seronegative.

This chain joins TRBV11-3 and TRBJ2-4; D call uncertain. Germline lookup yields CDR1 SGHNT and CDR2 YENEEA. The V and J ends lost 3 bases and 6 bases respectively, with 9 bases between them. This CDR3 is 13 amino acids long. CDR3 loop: CASSLGPGNIQYF. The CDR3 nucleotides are TGTGCCAGCAGCTTGGGCCCTGGAAACATTCAGTACTTC.

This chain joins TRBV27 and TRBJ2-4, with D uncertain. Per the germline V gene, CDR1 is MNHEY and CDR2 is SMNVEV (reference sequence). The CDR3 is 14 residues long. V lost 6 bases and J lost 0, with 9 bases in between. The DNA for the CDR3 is TGTGCCAGCAGGGCCAGGTTAGCCAAAAACATTCAGTACTTC. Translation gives CASRARLAKNIQYF.

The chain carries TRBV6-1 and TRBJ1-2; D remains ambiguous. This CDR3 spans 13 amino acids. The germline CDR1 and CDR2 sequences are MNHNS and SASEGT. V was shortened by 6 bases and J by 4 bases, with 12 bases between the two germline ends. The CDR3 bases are TGTGCCAGCAGGCCGACTGCCTTCTATGGCTACACCTTC. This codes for CASRPTAFYGYTF.

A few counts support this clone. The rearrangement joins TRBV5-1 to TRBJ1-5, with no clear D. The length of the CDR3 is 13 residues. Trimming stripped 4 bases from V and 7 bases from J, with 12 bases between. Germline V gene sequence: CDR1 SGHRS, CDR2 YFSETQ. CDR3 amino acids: CASSEGPGQPQHF. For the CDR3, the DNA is TGCGCCAGCAGCGAGGGCCCGGGGCAGCCCCAGCATTTT.

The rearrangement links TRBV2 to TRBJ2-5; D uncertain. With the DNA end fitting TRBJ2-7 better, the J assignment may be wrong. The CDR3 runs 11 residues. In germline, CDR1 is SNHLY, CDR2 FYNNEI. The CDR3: CASSEVYEQYF. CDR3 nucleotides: TGTGCCAGCAGTGAAGTCTACGAGCAGTACTTC.

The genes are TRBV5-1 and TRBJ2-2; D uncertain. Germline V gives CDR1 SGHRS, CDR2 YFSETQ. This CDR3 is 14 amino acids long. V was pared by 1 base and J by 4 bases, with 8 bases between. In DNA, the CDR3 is TGCGCCAGCAGCTTGAGCGTGGGCACCGGGGAGCTGTTTTTT. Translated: CASSLSVGTGELFF. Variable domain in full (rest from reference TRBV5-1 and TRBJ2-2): KAGVTQTPRYLIKTRGQQVTLSCSPISGHRSVSWYQQTPGQGLQFLFEYFSETQRNKGNFPGRFSGRQFSNSRSEMNVSTLELGDSALYLCASSLSVGTGELFFGEGSRLTVL.

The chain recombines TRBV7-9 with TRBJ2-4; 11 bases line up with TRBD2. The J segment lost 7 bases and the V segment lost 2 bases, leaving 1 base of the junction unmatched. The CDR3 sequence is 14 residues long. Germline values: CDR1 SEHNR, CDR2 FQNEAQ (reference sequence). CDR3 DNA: TGTGCCAGCAGCTTAACTAGCGGGGGTAACATTCAGTACTTC. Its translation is CASSLTSGGNIQYF.

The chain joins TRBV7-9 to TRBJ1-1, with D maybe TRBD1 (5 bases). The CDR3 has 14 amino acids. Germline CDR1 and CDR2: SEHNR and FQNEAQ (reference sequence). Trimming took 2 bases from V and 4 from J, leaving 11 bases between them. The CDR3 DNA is TGTGCCAGCAGCTTAAGACGGCAGGGCACTGAAGCTTTCTTT. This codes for CASSLRRQGTEAFF.

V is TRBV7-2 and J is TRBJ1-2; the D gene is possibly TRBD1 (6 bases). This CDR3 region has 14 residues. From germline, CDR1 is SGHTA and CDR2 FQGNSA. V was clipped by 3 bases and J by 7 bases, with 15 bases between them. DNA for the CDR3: TGTGCCAGCAGCTTCGGGACATCTATTTTTGGCTACACCTTC. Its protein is CASSFGTSIFGYTF.

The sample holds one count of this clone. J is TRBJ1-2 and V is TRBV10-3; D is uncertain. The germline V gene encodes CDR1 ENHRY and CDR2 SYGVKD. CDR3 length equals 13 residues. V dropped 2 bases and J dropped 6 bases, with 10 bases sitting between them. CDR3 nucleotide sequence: TGTGCCATCAGTGAGGTCGCAGTTGATGGCTACACCTTC. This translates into CAISEVAVDGYTF.

CDR3 residues: CASSYRDYYNEQFF. Here the CDR3 DNA reads TGTGCCAGCAGCTACAGAGACTATTACAATGAGCAGTTCTTC. The chain carries TRBV5-8 and TRBJ2-1; weak D call: TRBD2 (5 bases). Germline V gene data show CDR1 as SGHTS and CDR2 as YDEGEE. The CDR3 sequence is 14 residues long. V was cut by 3 bases and J by 4 bases, with 11 bases left in between.

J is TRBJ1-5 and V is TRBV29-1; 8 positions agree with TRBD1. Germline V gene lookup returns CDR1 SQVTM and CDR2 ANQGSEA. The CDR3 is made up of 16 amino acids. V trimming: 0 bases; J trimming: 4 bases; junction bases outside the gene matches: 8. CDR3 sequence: CSVEDRGTGSNQPQHF. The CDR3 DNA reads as TGCAGCGTTGAAGATCGAGGGACAGGTTCAAATCAGCCCCAGCATTTT.

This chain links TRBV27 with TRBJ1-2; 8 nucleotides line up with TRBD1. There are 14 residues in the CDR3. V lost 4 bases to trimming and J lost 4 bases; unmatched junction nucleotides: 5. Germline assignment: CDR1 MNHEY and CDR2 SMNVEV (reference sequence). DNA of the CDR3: TGTGCCAGCAGTTCCCTGGACAGGGCCTATGGCTACACCTTC. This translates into CASSSLDRAYGYTF.

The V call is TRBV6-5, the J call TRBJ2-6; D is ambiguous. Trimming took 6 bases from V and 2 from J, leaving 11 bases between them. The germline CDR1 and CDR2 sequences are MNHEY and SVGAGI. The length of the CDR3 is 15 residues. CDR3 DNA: TGTGCCAGCAGCCTAGAGAACCCTGGGGCCAACGTCCTGACTTTC. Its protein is CASSLENPGANVLTF.

The CDR3 nucleotides are TGCGCCAGCAGCTCGAGTCGGCGGGGGACTGCCTACGAGCAGTACTTC. It translates to CASSSSRRGTAYEQYF. The chain joins TRBV5-1 to TRBJ2-7; 7 nucleotides line up with TRBD2. Per germline, CDR1 SGHRS and CDR2 YFSETQ. The CDR3 contains 16 residues. With 3 bases clipped from V and 2 bases from J, the junction kept 11 bases outside the gene matches.

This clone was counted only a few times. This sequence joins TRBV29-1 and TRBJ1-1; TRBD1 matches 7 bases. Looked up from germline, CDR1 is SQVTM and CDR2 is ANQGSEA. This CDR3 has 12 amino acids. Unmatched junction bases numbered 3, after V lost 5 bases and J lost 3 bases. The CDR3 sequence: CSVKGADTEAFF. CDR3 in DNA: TGCAGCGTTAAGGGGGCGGACACTGAAGCTTTCTTT.

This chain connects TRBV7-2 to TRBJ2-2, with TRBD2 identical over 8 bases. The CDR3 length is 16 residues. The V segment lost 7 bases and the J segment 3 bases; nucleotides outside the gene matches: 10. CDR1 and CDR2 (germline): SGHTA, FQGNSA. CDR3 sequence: CASTLSTSGYTGELFF. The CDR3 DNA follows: TGTGCCAGCACCCTTAGTACTAGCGGATACACCGGGGAGCTGTTTTTT.